Shown below are 21 T cell receptor beta chains from a single sample sequenced in a study of shared clonotypes between healthy human individuals (dated by TCRdb to 2018 to 2021). Library construction relied on the immunoSEQ multiplex PCR assay. Drawn from immuneACCESS, this table holds only the in-frame rearrangements with V and J called that TCRdb kept. Clones are partly lost; checked studies trace under half to an unresolved V gene and leave the rest unexplained. The sample table lists approximately 2,300,000 clones, 85% to 95% of them with a count of one. The ten largest clones take up 0.37% of the sample. Material: naive CD4+ T cells from PBMCs. The sample's cell subset or site label, decoded: CD45RA+ positively selected. These TCRs come from a man younger than 35 in good health. Some clones in this sample may be carry-over from other donors' samples.

For this clone: The same CDR3 is also encoded by other DNA sequences in this sample. The chain couples TRBV5-1 to TRBJ2-3, with a tentative D call TRBD1 (6 bases). Germline V gene lookup returns CDR1 SGHRS and CDR2 YFSETQ. The CDR3 contains 14 residues. Trimming took off 5 bases at V and 3 bases at J, with 13 bases between the two ends. CDR3: CASSWGQGTDTQYF. CDR3 coding DNA: TGCGCCAGCAGTTGGGGGCAGGGGACAGATACGCAGTATTTT.

The chain couples TRBV30 to TRBJ2-5, with a possible D match to TRBD1 (5 bases). The J call may be faulty, since TRBJ2-7 better matches the DNA end. Germline V gene sequence: CDR1 GTSNPN, CDR2 SVGIG (reference sequence). The CDR3 runs to 15 residues. The DNA for the CDR3 is TGTGCCTGGAGTGCCTATTCAGGGATTCCCTACGAGCAGTACTTC. It is translated as CAWSAYSGIPYEQYF.

V gene TRBV5-1 combines with J gene TRBJ2-5, with D perhaps TRBD2 (6 bases). Germline CDR1 reads SGHRS; CDR2 reads YFSETQ. The V gene lost 4 bases and the J gene lost 2 bases, with 21 bases spanning the gap. The CDR3 covers 17 residues. CDR3 in amino acids: CASSRSTREGSQETQYF. The DNA of the CDR3 is TGCGCCAGCAGCCGGAGTACGCGGGAAGGCTCGCAAGAGACCCAGTACTTC.

The table lists this clone with a count of one. The identical CDR3 is also encoded by other nucleotide sequences in the sample. The rearrangement uses TRBV7-3 and TRBJ2-2; D not resolved. CDR3 size: 14 residues. Trimming took off 2 bases at V and 2 bases at J, with 6 bases between the two ends. Germline-derived CDR1 and CDR2 are SGHTA and FQGTGA. The CDR3 loop is CASSLAANTGELFF. The CDR3, as DNA: TGTGCCAGCAGCTTAGCGGCCAACACCGGGGAGCTGTTTTTT.

The chain joins TRBV11-2 to TRBJ1-2; D is unresolved. CDR1 SGHAT and CDR2 FQNNGV come from the germline V gene. Trimming left V 5 bases short and J 7 bases short, with 14 bases between. The CDR3 extends over 13 amino acids. The CDR3 sequence: CASSTPKEGGYTF. DNA of the CDR3: TGTGCCAGCAGCACCCCTAAAGAGGGTGGCTACACCTTC.

Remarks on this clone: Additional DNA sequences in this sample encode the identical CDR3. This chain connects TRBV19 to TRBJ1-1, with 7 bases fitting TRBD1. The CDR3 covers 13 residues. V dropped 6 bases and J dropped 2; count of bases not matched to a gene: 3. CDR1 is LNHDA, CDR2 SQIVND, per germline (reference sequence). The CDR3 coding sequence is TGTGCCAGTAGAAGGACAGGCAACACTGAAGCTTTCTTT. As protein: CASRRTGNTEAFF.

The V gene is TRBV6-5, the J gene TRBJ2-7; D not certain. Trimming took off 7 bases at V and 0 bases at J, with 16 bases between the two ends. This CDR3 contains 15 residues. The V gene's germline CDR1 is MNHEY and CDR2 SVGAGI. This chain's CDR3 is CASTSPTRSSYEQYF. The CDR3 DNA sequence: TGTGCCAGCACCTCCCCGACAAGGAGCTCCTACGAGCAGTACTTC.

The rearrangement uses TRBV28 and TRBJ1-2, with TRBD1 matching 7 bases. Unmatched junction bases numbered 12, after V lost 6 bases and J lost 5 bases. The CDR3 extends over 15 amino acids. Germline V gene data show CDR1 as MDHEN and CDR2 as SYDVKM. The CDR3 DNA sequence: TGTGCCAGCAGCACCTCAGGGGGAGAGGGGTATGGCTACACCTTC. It translates to CASSTSGGEGYGYTF.

The gene calls are TRBV10-3 and TRBJ1-3; D unresolved. Germline V lookup: CDR1 ENHRY, CDR2 SYGVKD. V lost 6 bases and J 0 bases, leaving 12 bases between the germline ends. The CDR3 runs to 15 residues. The CDR3 is CAIRGTGDSGNTIYF. The CDR3 DNA reads TGTGCCATCAGGGGAACCGGAGACTCTGGAAACACCATATATTTT.

This clone was observed a single time. This chain connects TRBV28 to TRBJ2-7, with D possibly matching TRBD2 (6 bases). V was pared by 3 bases and J by 6 bases, with 15 bases between. CDR3 length equals 14 residues. Germline-derived CDR1 and CDR2 are MDHEN and SYDVKM. The CDR3 sequence is CASSFQGGGLEQYF. In DNA form, the CDR3 reads TGTGCCAGCAGTTTTCAGGGAGGAGGGCTCGAGCAGTACTTC.

This chain joins TRBV20-1 and TRBJ1-4; D call uncertain. Germline V gene sequence: CDR1 DFQATT, CDR2 SNEGSKA (reference sequence). The CDR3 is 11 residues long. V was cut by 5 bases and J by 5 bases, with 6 bases left in between. CDR3 in DNA: TGCAGTGCTGGGAGAAATGAAAAACTGTTTTTT. As protein: CSAGRNEKLFF.

The chain uses TRBV11-3 and TRBJ2-1; either TRBD1 or TRBD2 may supply D (6 bases each). Per germline, CDR1 SGHNT and CDR2 YENEEA. Trimming took off 2 bases at V and 2 bases at J, with 19 bases between the two ends. The CDR3 is 18 residues long. CDR3 loop: CASSLRGTARGAYNEQFF. The CDR3, as DNA: TGTGCCAGCAGCTTAAGGGGGACTGCTAGGGGTGCCTACAATGAGCAGTTCTTC.

V usage is TRBV28 and J usage is TRBJ1-2; the D is unclear. Germline assignment: CDR1 MDHEN and CDR2 SYDVKM. Deletions cut 2 bases from V and 8 bases from J, with 15 bases between. The CDR3 length is 14 residues. The CDR3 here is CASSLGHQPLGYTF. The CDR3 DNA reads as TGTGCCAGCAGTTTAGGGCATCAGCCTTTGGGCTACACCTTC.

The rearrangement joins TRBV16 to TRBJ2-7, with a possible D match to TRBD2 (6 bases). V lost 4 bases and J 2 bases, leaving 12 bases between the germline ends. The CDR3 is made up of 14 amino acids. CDR1 is KGHSY and CDR2 is FQNENV in the germline V gene. The CDR3 loop reads CASSRRDFPYEQYF. The CDR3 bases are TGTGCCAGCAGCCGCCGGGACTTCCCCTACGAGCAGTACTTC.

V gene TRBV18 combines with J gene TRBJ1-2, with 9 bases identical to TRBD1. This CDR3 comprises 14 residues. The junction had 3 bases not matched to a gene; V was cut back by 5 bases and J by 2 bases. Germline V CDR1 and CDR2: KGHSH, LQKENI. CDR3 region: CASSSGTGNYGYTF. The CDR3 DNA follows: TGTGCCAGCTCATCCGGGACAGGGAACTATGGCTACACCTTC. Full variable domain (rest looked up from reference TRBV18 and TRBJ1-2): NAGVMQNPRHLVRRRGQEARLRCSPMKGHSHVYWYRQLPEEGLKFMVYLQKENIIDESGMPKERFSAEFPKEGPSILRIQQVVRGDSAAYFCASSSGTGNYGYTFGSGTRLTVV.

The chain combines TRBV15 with TRBJ1-1; D not resolved. The V and J ends lost 0 bases and 5 bases respectively, with 16 bases between them. Germline assignment: CDR1 LNHNV and CDR2 YYDKDF (reference sequence). The CDR3 has 16 residues. The CDR3 loop reads CATSRETLEAVTEAFF. In DNA, the CDR3 is TGTGCCACCAGCAGAGAAACACTCGAAGCTGTGACTGAAGCTTTCTTT.

The genes are TRBV28 and TRBJ1-1, with a tentative D call TRBD1 (5 bases). Germline CDR1 reads MDHEN; CDR2 reads SYDVKM. Trimming took off 6 bases at V and 0 bases at J, with 8 bases between the two ends. The CDR3 has 13 amino acids. In DNA, the CDR3 is TGTGCCAGCAGGCTAGGGGTGAACACTGAAGCTTTCTTT. It is translated as CASRLGVNTEAFF.

The J gene is TRBJ2-1, the V gene TRBV15, with D possibly being TRBD2 (5 bases). CDR1 LNHNV and CDR2 YYDKDF come from the germline V gene (reference sequence). V shed 0 bases and J shed 0 bases, with 9 bases lying between them. The CDR3 has 16 amino acids. The DNA of the CDR3 is TGTGCCACCAGCAGAGAAGGAGGCAGCTCCTACAATGAGCAGTTCTTC. Translating gives CATSREGGSSYNEQFF.

This sequence joins TRBV28 and TRBJ2-4, with 8 nucleotides matching TRBD1. This CDR3 region has 15 residues. Germline V gene data show CDR1 as MDHEN and CDR2 as SYDVKM. V was clipped by 2 bases and J by 8 bases; unmatched bases: 8. Here the CDR3 DNA reads TGTGCCAGCAGTTTAAGGCAGGGGGCGAAGGACATTCAGTACTTC. Its protein is CASSLRQGAKDIQYF.

V and J are TRBV7-2 and TRBJ1-5; D gene unclear. Trimming stripped 1 base from V and 0 bases from J, with 7 bases between. The length of the CDR3 is 15 residues. Germline assignment: CDR1 SGHTA and CDR2 FQGNSA. The CDR3 is CASSLVVVSNQPQHF. As DNA, the CDR3 is TGTGCCAGCAGCTTAGTAGTTGTTAGCAATCAGCCCCAGCATTTT.

Concerning this clone: Distinct nucleotide sequences in the sample also encode this CDR3. J is TRBJ2-7 and V is TRBV5-4; D gene ambiguous. V shed 0 bases and J shed 5 bases, with 9 bases lying between them. CDR3 length: 13 residues. The V gene's germline CDR1 is SGHNT and CDR2 YYREEE (reference sequence). The DNA for the CDR3 is TGTGCCAGCAGCTTGGATACTGGGGACGAGCAGTACTTC. It translates to CASSLDTGDEQYF.